This TCR beta chain was sequenced during a study of Tregs in tolerant kidney transplant recipients. The overall study: The nonmyeloablative bone marrow transplants came from related graft donors, with transient mixed chimerism. General study points: Nucleotide sequences could not be compared across some patients' samples due to primer changes. No direct test of biological reproducibility was done here. The most relevant donor-specific Treg TCRbeta repertoire apparently came from expansion with activated donor B cells.

Some clones are missing from TCRdb's copy, which holds only in-frame ones; the method was immunoSEQ multiplex PCR. The sample lists over 60,000 clones, roughly 98% occurring once. The CDR3 sequence is 14 residues long. J lost 5 bases, V lost 8 bases, and 7 bases had no gene match. From germline, CDR1 is SNHLY and CDR2 FYNNEI. With respect to this clone: Its target is not known.

The sample here was CD4+ T cells from blood, taken before the transplant. This TCR came from a human donor who received a combined kidney and bone marrow transplant. The chain is built from TRBV2 and TRBJ2-7; 12 nucleotides align to TRBD2. CDR3 residues: CASGPGLAGDEQYF. Here the CDR3 DNA reads TGTGCCAGCGGCCCGGGACTAGCGGGCGACGAGCAGTACTTC.